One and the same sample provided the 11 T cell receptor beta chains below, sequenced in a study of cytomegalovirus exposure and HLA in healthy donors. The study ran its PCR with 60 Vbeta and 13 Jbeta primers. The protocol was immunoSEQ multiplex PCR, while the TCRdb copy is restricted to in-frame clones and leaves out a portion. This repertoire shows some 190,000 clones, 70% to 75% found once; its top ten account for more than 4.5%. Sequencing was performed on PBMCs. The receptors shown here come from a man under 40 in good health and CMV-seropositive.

The CDR3 nucleotides are TGTGCCAGCAGCCCGGCGGTGCGGGAGCTCGATGAGCAGTTCTTC. This sequence encodes CASSPAVRELDEQFF. The rearrangement links TRBV7-6 to TRBJ2-1; the match to TRBD2 covers 7 bases. Germline V gives CDR1 SGHVS, CDR2 FNYEAQ. CDR3 length equals 15 residues. With V trimmed by 5 bases and J by 8 bases, 12 bases remained unmatched.

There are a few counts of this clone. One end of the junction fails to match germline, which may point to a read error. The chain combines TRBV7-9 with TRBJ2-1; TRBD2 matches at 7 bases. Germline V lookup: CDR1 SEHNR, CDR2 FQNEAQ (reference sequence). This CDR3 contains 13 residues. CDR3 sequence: CASSHGTNHPPLF. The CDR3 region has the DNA TGTGCCAGCAGCCACGGGACTAACCATCCACCCCTCTTC.

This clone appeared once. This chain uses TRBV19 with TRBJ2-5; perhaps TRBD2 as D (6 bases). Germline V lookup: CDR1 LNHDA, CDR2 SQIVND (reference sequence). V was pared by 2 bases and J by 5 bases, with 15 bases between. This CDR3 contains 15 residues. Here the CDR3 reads CASSIFGGAGETQYF. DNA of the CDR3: TGTGCCAGTAGTATATTTGGGGGTGCGGGGGAGACCCAGTACTTC.

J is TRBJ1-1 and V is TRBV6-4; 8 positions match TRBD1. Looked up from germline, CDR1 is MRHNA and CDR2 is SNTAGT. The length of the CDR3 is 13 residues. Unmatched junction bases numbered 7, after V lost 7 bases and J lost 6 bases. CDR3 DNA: TGTGCCAGCACCATACAGGGGGGGGCTGAAGCTTTCTTT. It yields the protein CASTIQGGAEAFF.

DNA of the CDR3: TGTGCCAGCAGCCTCAGAGGGTATAGCAATCAGCCCCAGCATTTT. Amino acid sequence: CASSLRGYSNQPQHF. The V call is TRBV5-6, the J call TRBJ1-5; D unresolved. CDR3 size: 15 residues. V lost 4 bases, J lost 0 bases, and 11 bases lay in between. Germline V CDR1 and CDR2: SGHDT, YYEEEE.

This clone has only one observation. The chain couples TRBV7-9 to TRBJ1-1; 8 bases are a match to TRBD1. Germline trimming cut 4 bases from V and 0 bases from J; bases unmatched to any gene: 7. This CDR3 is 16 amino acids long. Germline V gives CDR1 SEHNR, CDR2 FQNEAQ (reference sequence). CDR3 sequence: CASSSGQGRVNTEAFF. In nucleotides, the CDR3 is TGTGCCAGCAGCTCAGGACAGGGTAGGGTGAACACTGAAGCTTTCTTT.

The CDR3: CASSAWTSGGSTDTQYF. DNA of the CDR3: TGCGCCAGCAGCGCCTGGACTAGCGGGGGTTCCACAGATACGCAGTATTTT. V gene TRBV5-1 combines with J gene TRBJ2-3, with TRBD2 matching 13 bases. With V trimmed by 4 bases and J by 2 bases, 7 bases remained unmatched. CDR3 length equals 17 residues. Germline CDR1 SGHRS, CDR2 YFSETQ.

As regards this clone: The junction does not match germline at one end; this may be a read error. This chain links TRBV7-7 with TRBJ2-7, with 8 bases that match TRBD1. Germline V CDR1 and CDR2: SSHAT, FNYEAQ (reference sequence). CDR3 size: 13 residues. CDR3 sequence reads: CASSLATGDEQYF. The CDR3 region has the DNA TGTGCTAGCAGCTTAGCGACAGGGGACGAGCAGTACTTC.

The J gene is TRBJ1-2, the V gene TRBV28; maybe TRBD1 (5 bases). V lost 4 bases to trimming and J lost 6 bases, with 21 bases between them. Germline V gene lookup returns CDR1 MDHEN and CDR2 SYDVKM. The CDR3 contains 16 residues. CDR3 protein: CASSSGGVGRDHGYTF. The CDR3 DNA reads TGTGCCAGCAGTTCTGGGGGGGTCGGCCGGGACCATGGCTACACCTTC.

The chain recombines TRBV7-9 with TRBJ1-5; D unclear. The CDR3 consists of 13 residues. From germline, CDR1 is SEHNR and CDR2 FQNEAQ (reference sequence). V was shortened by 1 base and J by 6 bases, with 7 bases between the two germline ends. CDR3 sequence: CASSLGWAQPQHF. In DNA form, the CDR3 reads TGTGCCAGCAGCTTAGGTTGGGCTCAGCCCCAGCATTTT. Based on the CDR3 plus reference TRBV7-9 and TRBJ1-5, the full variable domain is DTGVSQNPRHKITKRGQNVTFRCDPISEHNRLYWYRQTLGQGPEFLTYFQNEAQLEKSRLLSDRFSAERPKGSFSTLEIQRTEQGDSAMYLCASSLGWAQPQHFGDGTRLSIL.

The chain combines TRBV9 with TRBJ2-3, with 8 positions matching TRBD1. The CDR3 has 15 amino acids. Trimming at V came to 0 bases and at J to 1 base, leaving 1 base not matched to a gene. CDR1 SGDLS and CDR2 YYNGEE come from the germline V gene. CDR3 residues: CASSVEGQGTDTQYF. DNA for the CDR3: TGTGCCAGCAGCGTAGAGGGACAGGGCACAGATACGCAGTATTTT.